Following are 13 T cell receptor beta chains from one sample sequenced in a study of cytomegalovirus exposure and HLA in healthy donors. PCR primers comprised 60 Vbeta and 13 Jbeta primers. Assay used: immunoSEQ multiplex PCR; TCRdb lists only in-frame clones, some missing. The table records over 130,000 clones, 60% to 85% of them present only once. Sequencing used PBMCs. The receptors stem from a man aged 50 to 59 in good health and CMV-seropositive.

This chain joins TRBV15 and TRBJ2-1, with D maybe TRBD1 (5 bases). The CDR3 has 13 residues. Trimming took off 9 bases at V and 3 bases at J, with 12 bases between the two ends. The germline V gene has CDR1 LNHNV and CDR2 YYDKDF (reference sequence). CDR3 residues: CATDKGNYNEQFF. In nucleotides, the CDR3 is TGTGCCACGGACAAAGGTAACTACAATGAGCAGTTCTTC.

The chain recombines TRBV30 with TRBJ2-7; D is unresolved. Between the trimmed V and J ends, which lost 4 bases and 1 base, there was a span of 8 bases. Germline V gene lookup returns CDR1 GTSNPN and CDR2 SVGIG (reference sequence). The CDR3 sequence is 12 residues long. The chain's CDR3 is CAWTPQSYEQYF. Here the CDR3 DNA reads TGTGCCTGGACTCCACAATCCTACGAGCAGTACTTC.

This clone was seen only a few times. The rearrangement uses TRBV5-1 and TRBJ2-3; the match to TRBD1 covers 10 bases. The CDR3 loop spans 11 amino acids. The germline V gene has CDR1 SGHRS and CDR2 YFSETQ. Losses at the gene ends were 4 bases for V and 13 bases for J; bases not matched to a gene: 3. CDR3 bases: TGCGCCAGCAGCCGGGACAGGGGCAAGTATTTT. Translated, it gives CASSRDRGKYF.

This clone was counted a single time. This chain joins TRBV30 and TRBJ2-1; TRBD2 matches 8 bases. This CDR3 comprises 15 residues. V lost 1 base and J lost 8; bases outside the gene matches: 10. The V gene's germline CDR1 is GTSNPN and CDR2 SVGIG (reference sequence). The CDR3, as DNA: TGTGCCTGGAGTGCCGGGACTAGGGGCGGGGATGAGCAGTTCTTC. Protein sequence: CAWSAGTRGGDEQFF.

This clone was seen once. The chain couples TRBV6-1 to TRBJ2-7; TRBD1 matches at 8 bases. The CDR3 sequence is 15 residues long. Germline assignment: CDR1 MNHNS and CDR2 SASEGT. The V gene end was trimmed by 2 bases and the J gene end by 5 bases; junction bases not matched to a gene: 8. The CDR3 DNA sequence: TGTGCCAGCAGTGAACCGGACAGGGTGGCCCACGAGCAGTACTTC. It is translated as CASSEPDRVAHEQYF.

The chain joins TRBV12-5 to TRBJ2-5; D call uncertain. The J call may not be correct, given that the DNA end is closer to TRBJ2-7. CDR3 length: 15 amino acids. Germline V gene lookup returns CDR1 LGHNT and CDR2 FRNRAP. The CDR3 spells CASGLGLGLSYEQYF. CDR3 sequence (DNA): TGTGCTAGTGGTTTGGGGCTGGGCCTCTCCTACGAGCAGTACTTC.

The table lists this clone with a count of one. This sequence joins TRBV28 and TRBJ1-4; no clear D gene. Trimming shortened V by 5 bases and J by 8 bases, and 15 bases separated the two germline ends. In germline, CDR1 is MDHEN, CDR2 SYDVKM. The CDR3 is 14 residues long. The CDR3 nucleotides are TGTGCCAGCAGTCTACCCAGTTTCGGGGAAAAACTGTTTTTT. Its protein product is CASSLPSFGEKLFF. Variable domain in full (rest from reference TRBV28 and TRBJ1-4): DVKVTQSSRYLVKRTGEKVFLECVQDMDHENMFWYRQDPGLGLRLIYFSYDVKMKEKGDIPEGYSVSREKKERFSLILESASTNQTSMYLCASSLPSFGEKLFFGSGTQLSVL.

The chain recombines TRBV28 with TRBJ2-4, with a tentative D call TRBD1 (5 bases). Trimming removed 3 bases at V and 3 bases at J, with 15 bases between. There are 16 residues in the CDR3. Germline CDR1 reads MDHEN; CDR2 reads SYDVKM. CDR3 DNA: TGTGCCAGCAGTTTGAGGCAGGGAAAAAACAAAAACATTCAGTACTTC. Its translation: CASSLRQGKNKNIQYF.

The chain recombines TRBV6-6 with TRBJ2-4, with D perhaps matching TRBD2 (6 bases). Germline CDR1 reads MNHNY; CDR2 reads SVGAGI (reference sequence). Trimming removed 0 bases at V and 0 bases at J, with 6 bases between. This CDR3 is 15 amino acids long. The CDR3 loop reads CASSYSGLAKNIQYF. The CDR3, as DNA: TGTGCCAGCAGTTACTCGGGACTAGCCAAAAACATTCAGTACTTC.

The chain has TRBV5-4 and TRBJ2-6; D gene ambiguous. The CDR3 spans 18 residues. V was cut by 4 bases and J by 0 bases, with 17 bases left in between. Germline V gene data show CDR1 as SGHNT and CDR2 as YYREEE (reference sequence). CDR3 coding DNA: TGTGCCAGCAGCCCACCTGGCCACAGTCGCTCTGGGGCCAACGTCCTGACTTTC. It translates to CASSPPGHSRSGANVLTF.

V gene TRBV28 combines with J gene TRBJ1-6, with D tentatively TRBD1 (5 bases). The length of the CDR3 is 15 residues. CDR1 is MDHEN and CDR2 is SYDVKM in the germline V gene. Deletions cut 7 bases from V and 1 base from J, with 11 bases between. The DNA for the CDR3 is TGTGCCAGCATGCCCCAGGGTTCCTATAATTCACCCCTCCACTTT. Its translation: CASMPQGSYNSPLHF. Drawing the rest from reference TRBV28 and TRBJ1-6, the complete variable domain is DVKVTQSSRYLVKRTGEKVFLECVQDMDHENMFWYRQDPGLGLRLIYFSYDVKMKEKGDIPEGYSVSREKKERFSLILESASTNQTSMYLCASMPQGSYNSPLHFGNGTRLTVT.

The rearrangement links TRBV18 to TRBJ1-3, with D unclear. V lost 3 bases and J lost 0, with 6 bases in between. The CDR3 is made up of 14 amino acids. Germline CDR1 and CDR2: KGHSH and LQKENI. The CDR3 DNA is TGTGCCAGCTCACCGGGCACCTCTGGAAACACCATATATTTT. Encoded protein: CASSPGTSGNTIYF.

This clone was seen a single time. This chain links TRBV28 with TRBJ1-4; the match to TRBD1 covers 9 bases. The CDR3 consists of 14 residues. Looked up from germline, CDR1 is MDHEN and CDR2 is SYDVKM. Trimming at V came to 6 bases and at J to 6 bases, leaving 5 bases not matched to a gene. The CDR3 bases are TGTGCCAGCAGCGCGGGACAGGGTGATGAAAAACTGTTTTTT. This sequence encodes CASSAGQGDEKLFF.